The clone carrying this T cell receptor beta chain has a single count. Its antigen remains unidentified. This sample was included in a study of neoadjuvant anti-PD-1 for oral cavity cancer. In the study overall: Before surgery, most patients got three to four biweekly 3 mg/kg nivolumab doses. Whole-study findings and limits: Post-nivolumab, blood T cell clonality was significantly elevated in non-responders. Pretreatment Treg/Th17 ratio correlated inversely with post-treatment tumor clonality.

Profiling relied on immunoSEQ multiplex PCR, and the TCRdb table lists in-frame clones only, not all of them. Of 65,000 to 95,000 clones in the sample, about four fifths were seen once. Specimen: PBMCs, collected before nivolumab (anti-PD-1) treatment. This TCR was recovered from a person aged 35-79 years with oral cavity squamous cell carcinoma.

In DNA form, the CDR3 reads TGTGCCAGCAGTGACGCGGGAGGGCCCGGAGATACGCAGTATTTT. Translated: CASSDAGGPGDTQYF. The chain joins TRBV6-1 to TRBJ2-3; 9 nucleotides line up with TRBD2. Germline assignment: CDR1 MNHNS and CDR2 SASEGT. The trim removed 3 bases at V and 5 bases at J, leaving 6 bases unmatched. The CDR3 sequence is 15 residues long.